This entry lists 10 T cell receptor beta chains sequenced from one sample in a study of Ad26.COV2.S vaccination and SARS-CoV-2 variants. Sequenced by immunoSEQ multiplex PCR; TCRdb stores in-frame clones only, minus some. The sample lists about 260,000 clones, around 90% seen once, with less than 3.5% in the top ten. Treatment: 19 received Ad26.COV2.S at low or high dose, single or two shots; roughly 5 received placebo; per-sample allocation not given. Vaccine and placebo recipients were sampled on day 63 after the first injection. This specimen consisted of peripheral blood, obtained in a trial of Ad26.COV2.S vaccine versus placebo. These TCRs come from a person between 18 and 59 years old who received the Ad26.COV2.S COVID-19 vaccine or a placebo.

This clone has a handful of counts. The rearrangement links TRBV18 to TRBJ2-2; maybe TRBD1 (6 bases). CDR1 and CDR2 from the germline V gene are KGHSH and LQKENI. V was cut by 6 bases and J by 0 bases, with 11 bases left in between. The CDR3 has 15 residues. This CDR3 is CASSTGTPNTGELFF. The DNA for the CDR3 is TGTGCCAGCTCCACCGGGACACCGAACACCGGGGAGCTGTTTTTT.

The chain joins TRBV5-1 to TRBJ2-7, with 7 bases aligning to TRBD2. The V and J ends lost 4 bases and 0 bases, in that order; junction bases with no gene match: 13. Germline CDR1 is SGHRS and CDR2 is YFSETQ. The CDR3 covers 17 residues. The CDR3 loop is CASSEGPLAANSYEQYV. The CDR3 DNA sequence: TGCGCCAGCAGCGAGGGTCCGCTAGCGGCAAACTCCTACGAGCAGTACGTC.

The chain recombines TRBV6-6 with TRBJ1-3; D unclear. With 6 bases removed from V and 6 bases from J, the gap between germline ends came to 18 bases. Germline V gene lookup returns CDR1 MNHNY and CDR2 SVGAGI (reference sequence). The CDR3 has 15 residues. In nucleotides, the CDR3 is TGTGCCAGCAGCCCTTCCCTAGGGATGGAAAACACCATATATTTT. Amino acids: CASSPSLGMENTIYF.

The V gene is TRBV4-2, the J gene TRBJ1-5; tentative D call: TRBD1 (5 bases). The CDR3 extends over 15 amino acids. With 3 bases removed from V and 5 bases from J, the gap between germline ends came to 14 bases. Germline lookup yields CDR1 LGHNA and CDR2 YNFKEQ. The CDR3 is CASSQVWEGDQPQHF. The CDR3 coding sequence is TGTGCCAGCAGCCAGGTGTGGGAAGGGGATCAGCCCCAGCATTTT.

The V gene is TRBV7-6, the J gene TRBJ1-5; the match to TRBD1 covers 8 bases. Germline CDR1 SGHVS, CDR2 FNYEAQ. The CDR3 runs to 15 residues. With 5 bases clipped from V and 2 bases from J, the junction kept 5 bases outside the gene matches. For the CDR3, the DNA is TGTGCCAGCAGCCCAGACAGGGGAGGCAATCAGCCCCAGCATTTT. This gives the protein CASSPDRGGNQPQHF.

As DNA, the CDR3 is TGTGCCAGCAGCTCGACAGTAGCCAAAAACATTCAGTACTTC. The encoded protein is CASSSTVAKNIQYF. This rearrangement joins TRBV5-6 to TRBJ2-4; D perhaps matches TRBD1 (5 bases). V lost 3 bases and J 0 bases, leaving 7 bases between the germline ends. CDR1 is SGHDT and CDR2 is YYEEEE in the germline V gene. CDR3 length: 14 residues.

This chain joins TRBV7-9 and TRBJ1-1, with a tentative D call TRBD1 (5 bases). The CDR3 totals 14 residues. Germline V CDR1 and CDR2: SEHNR, FQNEAQ (reference sequence). Trimming removed 1 base at V and 5 bases at J, with 11 bases between. CDR3 in DNA: TGTGCCAGCAGCTTAGGCCAGGGAATGACTGAAGCTTTCTTT. Its protein is CASSLGQGMTEAFF.

The CDR3 DNA reads TGTGCCAGCAGCTCCGGGCCGGGGACAGGGTACACTGAAGCTTTCTTT. Translation gives CASSSGPGTGYTEAFF. This chain links TRBV5-4 with TRBJ1-1, with 9 bases fitting TRBD1. The CDR3 has 16 residues. V was clipped by 3 bases and J by 3 bases; unmatched bases: 9. Germline lookup yields CDR1 SGHNT and CDR2 YYREEE (reference sequence).

J is TRBJ2-5 and V is TRBV3-1 (or the pseudogene TRBV3-2); 7 bases align to TRBD1. Germline assignment: CDR1 LGHDT and CDR2 YNNKEL (reference sequence). The CDR3 is made up of 15 amino acids. V was pared by 4 bases and J by 5 bases, with 10 bases of the junction left unmatched. The chain's CDR3 is CASSLYTGAAETQYF. DNA of the CDR3: TGTGCCAGCAGCCTTTACACAGGGGCGGCGGAGACCCAGTACTTC.

The V and J genes are TRBV9 and TRBJ2-2, with D unclear. Trimming pared 0 bases from V and 4 bases from J, leaving 7 bases between. Germline CDR1 reads SGDLS; CDR2 reads YYNGEE. The CDR3 consists of 14 residues. The CDR3 DNA reads TGTGCCAGCAGCGTAGGGGTGAGCACCGGGGAGCTGTTTTTT. This encodes CASSVGVSTGELFF.